The 22 T cell receptor beta chains below were found in one sample sequenced in a study of beta chain features in type 1 diabetes. Broader study findings: TCRB CDR3 length was moderately but significantly reduced in all four CD4+ subsets of Type 1 diabetes patients.

No antigen has been identified for these receptors. Expressed TCRB transcripts got sequenced, as all isolated RNA was reverse transcribed. Clones were sequenced by immunoSEQ multiplex PCR, and TCRdb holds only the in-frame ones, with some missing. The sample yields under 300,000 clones, about 15% seen once. Source material: naive CD4+ T cells from blood. These receptors were obtained from a man in his thirties or forties with type 1 diabetes.

V is TRBV7-6 and J is TRBJ1-2; tentatively, D is TRBD1 (5 bases). The CDR3 spans 13 residues. V gave up 5 bases and J gave up 4 bases, with 11 bases separating them. Per the germline V gene, CDR1 is SGHVS and CDR2 is FNYEAQ. CDR3: CASSASGGYGYTF. DNA of the CDR3: TGTGCCAGCAGCGCCTCGGGGGGCTATGGCTACACCTTC.

The chain is built from TRBV19 and TRBJ1-2; 7 nucleotides align to TRBD1. J was trimmed by 5 bases and V by 7 bases; bases with no gene match: 7. Germline CDR1 reads LNHDA; CDR2 reads SQIVND (reference sequence). This CDR3 comprises 13 residues. CDR3 nucleotides: TGTGCCAGTACCAGGACAGGTTCTTATGGCTACACCTTC. Its translation is CASTRTGSYGYTF.

This sequence joins TRBV7-9 and TRBJ2-5; D call uncertain. Germline V gene sequence: CDR1 SEHNR, CDR2 FQNEAQ (reference sequence). Trimming left V 6 bases short and J 2 bases short, with 7 bases between. The CDR3 has 12 amino acids. The CDR3 DNA reads TGTGCCAGCAGGGAGCTTCAAGAGACCCAGTACTTC. This encodes CASRELQETQYF.

This clone was observed a few times. V usage is TRBV28 and J usage is TRBJ2-5, with D perhaps matching TRBD2 (5 bases). Germline CDR1 is MDHEN and CDR2 is SYDVKM. The CDR3 is 13 amino acids. The V end lost 6 bases, the J end lost 5 bases, and 13 bases lay between the germline ends. This chain's CDR3 is CASSPGGMETQYF. The CDR3 DNA follows: TGTGCCAGCAGCCCTGGAGGCATGGAGACCCAGTACTTC.

The table lists this clone with a few counts. The J gene is TRBJ2-3, the V gene TRBV6-5; TRBD2 matches 12 bases. Germline assignment: CDR1 MNHEY and CDR2 SVGAGI. Germline trimming cut 6 bases from V and 6 bases from J; bases unmatched to any gene: 7. The CDR3 loop spans 15 amino acids. This chain's CDR3 is CASSLTGTSGDTQYF. In nucleotides, the CDR3 is TGTGCCAGCAGCTTAACCGGGACTAGCGGGGATACGCAGTATTTT.

This CDR3 is CASSAISDRPGAFF. CDR3 nucleotide sequence: TGTGCCAGCAGTGCGATCTCCGACAGGCCTGGAGCTTTCTTT. The chain combines TRBV25-1 with TRBJ1-1, with D possibly TRBD1 on 6 matching bases. The CDR3 has 14 residues. Germline V lookup: CDR1 MGHDK, CDR2 SYGVNS. V was shortened by 4 bases and J by 10 bases, with 19 bases between the two germline ends.

The chain couples TRBV5-1 to TRBJ1-5; 8 bases align to TRBD1. CDR1 and CDR2 from the germline V gene are SGHRS and YFSETQ. CDR3 length: 14 amino acids. V shed 4 bases, J shed 3 bases, and the junction held 3 bases outside the gene matches. The CDR3 DNA reads as TGCGCCAGCAGCCCCAGGGGGCTCAATCAGCCCCAGCATTTT. Its protein is CASSPRGLNQPQHF.

The chain employs TRBV5-8 and TRBJ1-6, with 7 nucleotides matching TRBD1. Germline V gives CDR1 SGHTS, CDR2 YDEGEE. V was pared by 0 bases and J by 7 bases, with 10 bases of the junction left unmatched. The CDR3 spans 17 residues. CDR3: CASSLEGQSMGNSPLHF. The CDR3 nucleotides read TGTGCCAGCAGCTTGGAGGGACAGTCTATGGGAAATTCACCCCTCCACTTT. The full variable domain, in which reference TRBV5-8 and TRBJ1-6 provide the parts outside the CDR3, is EAGVTQSPTHLIKTRGQQATLRCSPISGHTSVYWYQQALGLGLQFLLWYDEGEERNRGNFPPRFSGRQFPNYSSELNVNALELEDSALYLCASSLEGQSMGNSPLHFGNGTRLTVT.

This rearrangement joins TRBV29-1 to TRBJ2-1; D unresolved. Per germline, CDR1 SQVTM and CDR2 ANQGSEA. V dropped 7 bases and J dropped 10 bases, with 26 bases sitting between them. This CDR3 contains 15 residues. The CDR3, as DNA: TGCAGCGCCCCCCCTTGGGCCCGAAACCCCAAGGAGCAGTTCTTC. Protein product: CSAPPWARNPKEQFF.

The V and J genes are TRBV5-1 and TRBJ2-3; D possibly corresponds to TRBD1 (5 bases). From germline, CDR1 is SGHRS and CDR2 YFSETQ. The CDR3 runs to 15 residues. V was pared by 0 bases and J by 4 bases, with 12 bases between. The CDR3 DNA is TGCGCCAGCAGCTTGGCTTTCCAGGGTGCAGATACGCAGTATTTT. Translating gives CASSLAFQGADTQYF.

This chain links TRBV7-9 with TRBJ1-1; D unclear. Trimming pared 7 bases from V and 1 base from J, leaving 13 bases between. The CDR3 loop spans 14 amino acids. Germline V gene lookup returns CDR1 SEHNR and CDR2 FQNEAQ (reference sequence). In DNA, the CDR3 is TGTGCCAGCACCCAAACGAACAGGAACACTGAAGCTTTCTTT. Its protein product is CASTQTNRNTEAFF. Variable domain in full (rest from reference TRBV7-9 and TRBJ1-1): DTGVSQNPRHKITKRGQNVTFRCDPISEHNRLYWYRQTLGQGPEFLTYFQNEAQLEKSRLLSDRFSAERPKGSFSTLEIQRTEQGDSAMYLCASTQTNRNTEAFFGQGTRLTVV.

The CDR3 reads CAISESGQASYEQYF. As DNA, the CDR3 is TGTGCCATCAGTGAGTCGGGACAGGCCTCCTACGAGCAGTACTTC. The rearrangement links TRBV10-3 to TRBJ2-7; 8 bases agree with TRBD1. Trimming took 0 bases from V and 0 from J; bases not matched to a gene: 1. The CDR3 runs to 15 residues. The germline gives CDR1 ENHRY, CDR2 SYGVKD.

Notes on this clone: Other DNA variants within this sample encode the same CDR3. The chain joins TRBV19 to TRBJ2-7, with 7 nucleotides matching TRBD1. CDR1 is LNHDA, CDR2 SQIVND, per germline (reference sequence). V shed 4 bases, J shed 2 bases, and the junction held 2 bases outside the gene matches. CDR3 length equals 13 residues. CDR3 DNA sequence: TGTGCCAGTAGTACGGGACAGACCTACGAGCAGTACTTC. Amino acid sequence: CASSTGQTYEQYF.

This clone appeared a few times. The chain links TRBV6-1 to TRBJ1-1; weak D call: TRBD1 (6 bases). The V and J ends lost 1 base and 6 bases respectively, with 15 bases between them. This CDR3 has 15 residues. The germline CDR1 and CDR2 sequences are MNHNS and SASEGT. CDR3 residues: CASSEVAGEIAEAFF. The CDR3 DNA sequence: TGTGCCAGCAGTGAAGTGGCAGGGGAGATCGCTGAAGCTTTCTTT.

This clone has more than one count but fewer than ten. This rearrangement joins TRBV28 to TRBJ2-7, with D maybe TRBD1 (6 bases). The germline V gene encodes CDR1 MDHEN and CDR2 SYDVKM. Trimming shortened V by 8 bases and J by 3 bases, and 17 bases separated the two germline ends. The CDR3 is made up of 14 amino acids. The CDR3 loop reads CASQSGTRDYEQYF. DNA of the CDR3: TGTGCCAGCCAATCCGGGACACGAGACTACGAGCAGTACTTC.

This clone was seen only a few times. The CDR3 here is CASSVGRTSVTDTQYF. The DNA of the CDR3 is TGTGCCAGCAGCGTAGGTAGGACTAGCGTCACAGATACGCAGTATTTT. The chain has TRBV9 and TRBJ2-3; TRBD2 matches at 9 bases. The CDR3 has 16 residues. Trimming cost V 0 bases and J 2 bases; bases outside gene matches: 4. Germline values: CDR1 SGDLS, CDR2 YYNGEE. Full variable domain (remainder filled in from reference TRBV9 and TRBJ2-3): DSGVTQTPKHLITATGQRVTLRCSPRSGDLSVYWYQQSLDQGLQFLIQYYNGEERAKGNILERFSAQQFPDLHSELNLSSLELGDSALYFCASSVGRTSVTDTQYFGPGTRLTVL.

CDR3 DNA sequence: TGTGCCAGCAGCTTAACGGGAGTAGTGGATACGCAGTATTTT. It specifies CASSLTGVVDTQYF. The chain uses TRBV7-9 and TRBJ2-3; tentatively, D is TRBD2 (6 bases). Trimming left V 2 bases short and J 6 bases short, with 12 bases between. Per germline, CDR1 SEHNR and CDR2 FQNEAQ (reference sequence). This CDR3 region has 14 residues.

The sample holds a few counts of this clone. This sequence joins TRBV2 and TRBJ1-2, with D possibly matching TRBD1 (5 bases). CDR1 is SNHLY, CDR2 FYNNEI, per germline. Trimming cost V 5 bases and J 7 bases, with 8 bases left between them. This CDR3 has 11 residues. The CDR3 coding sequence is TGTGCCAGCAGTTCAGGGTCTGGCTACACCTTC. Translating gives CASSSGSGYTF.

V gene TRBV30 combines with J gene TRBJ2-4; a weak D match, TRBD2 (6 bases). Germline loops: CDR1 GTSNPN, CDR2 SVGIG (reference sequence). The CDR3 is made up of 14 amino acids. V gave up 0 bases and J gave up 2 bases, with 8 bases separating them. The CDR3 DNA sequence: TGTGCCTGGAGTGTACGGGGGTCCAAAAACATTCAGTACTTC. Translating gives CAWSVRGSKNIQYF.

This clone was counted only a few times. V and J are TRBV28 and TRBJ1-4, with 7 bases that match TRBD1. Germline CDR1 reads MDHEN; CDR2 reads SYDVKM. CDR3 length: 16 residues. The ends lost 8 bases at V and 0 bases at J; junction bases unmatched: 9. The CDR3 sequence is CASLGTARATNEKLFF. In nucleotides, the CDR3 is TGTGCCAGCTTAGGGACAGCCAGAGCAACTAATGAAAAACTGTTTTTT.

This clone was counted a few times. The chain joins TRBV18 to TRBJ1-1; 7 positions agree with TRBD1. The J segment lost 4 bases and the V segment lost 2 bases, leaving 10 bases of the junction unmatched. Germline loops: CDR1 KGHSH, CDR2 LQKENI. The CDR3 has 16 amino acids. CDR3 sequence: CASSPSQGSGGTEAFF. In DNA, the CDR3 is TGTGCCAGCTCACCATCCCAAGGTTCAGGGGGCACTGAAGCTTTCTTT.

This clone was counted between two and nine times. The V gene is TRBV7-9, the J gene TRBJ2-6, with D unresolved. The CDR3 is 15 amino acids. The V and J ends lost 5 bases and 0 bases respectively, with 8 bases between them. The V gene's germline CDR1 is SEHNR and CDR2 FQNEAQ (reference sequence). Here the CDR3 DNA reads TGTGCCAGCAGCCTAACCAACTCTGGGGCCAACGTCCTGACTTTC. Translating gives CASSLTNSGANVLTF.